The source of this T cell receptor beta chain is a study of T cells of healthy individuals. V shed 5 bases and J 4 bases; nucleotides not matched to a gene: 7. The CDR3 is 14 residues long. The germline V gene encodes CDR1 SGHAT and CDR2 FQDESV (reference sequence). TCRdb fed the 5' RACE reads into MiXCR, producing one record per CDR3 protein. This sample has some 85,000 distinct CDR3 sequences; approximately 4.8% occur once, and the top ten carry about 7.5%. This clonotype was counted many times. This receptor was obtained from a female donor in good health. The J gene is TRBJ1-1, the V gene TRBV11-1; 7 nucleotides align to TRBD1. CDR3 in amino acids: CASSNQGGFTEAFF. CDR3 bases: TGTGCCAGCAGCAACCAGGGGGGTTTCACTGAAGCTTTCTTT.